This T cell receptor (beta chain) came from a study of human T cells and chemical hapten exposure. Sample time point: healthy volunteer bleed at 2 weeks. Total RNA was isolated from unfractionated whole blood. It was the library that attached unique molecular identifiers to individual cDNA molecules. As processed by the authors: Sample TCR totals centred on a median of approximately 96,000, ranging about 23,224 to 690,600. TCRdb itself ran the RACE reads through MiXCR, one entry per CDR3 protein. TCRdb's processing, not the authors' own work, is the source of the V and J calls. This sample carries 25,000 to 35,000 distinct CDR3 sequences, less than 8% of them seen once, and the ten largest clones take around a tenth. Sequencing used whole blood. The sequence was collected from a human donor in good health. Some clones in this sample may be carry-over from other donors' samples.

The CDR3 DNA reads TGTGCCAGCAGCTTAGAACAGGGAGCCACTGAAGCTTTCTTT. Amino acids: CASSLEQGATEAFF. The J gene is TRBJ1-1, the V gene TRBV7-9; D is possibly TRBD1 (6 bases). CDR1 is SEHNR and CDR2 is FQNEAQ in the germline V gene (reference sequence). V shed 1 base and J shed 4 bases, with 10 bases lying between them. This CDR3 is 14 amino acids long.